The 5 T cell receptor beta chains in this list originate from one sample, sequenced in a study of T cells expressing NK-cell markers. For each CDR3 protein, TCRdb gives one entry from its re-call of the 5' RACE reads, without DNA. The sample has about 260,000 distinct CDR3 sequences. The sequenced sample consisted of blood T cells: a sorted CD56 or NKG2C T cell subset, CD4+ or CD8+ T cells, or bulk PBMC T cells (not recorded which). The receptors shown here come from a woman aged 18-70 years in good health.

The rearrangement links TRBV19 to TRBJ2-1; no DNA is available, so the TRBD2 call from TCRdb remains unchecked. Germline V gives CDR1 LNHDA, CDR2 SQIVND (reference sequence). The CDR3 is made up of 16 amino acids. CDR3 sequence reads: CASSGPGLAKHNEQFF. The full variable domain, completed using reference TRBV19 and TRBJ2-1, is DGGITQSPKYLFRKEGQNVTLSCEQNLNHDAMYWYRQDPGQGLRLIYYSQIVNDFQKGDIAEGYSVSREKKESFPLTVTSAQKNPTAFYLCASSGPGLAKHNEQFFGPGTRLTVL.

The chain joins TRBV20-1 to TRBJ1-5. The CDR3 extends over 12 amino acids. CDR1 is DFQATT and CDR2 is SNEGSKA in the germline V gene (reference sequence). The CDR3 spells CRARVGFQPQHF.

This sequence joins TRBV28 and TRBJ2-1; TCRdb returns TRBD2, unconfirmable since there is no DNA. This CDR3 has 15 amino acids. The germline V gene has CDR1 MDHEN and CDR2 SYDVKM. CDR3 amino acids: CASSLRVAVGNEQFF.

The chain has TRBV11-2 and TRBJ2-2; checking the TCRdb D call of TRBD1 is not possible without DNA. CDR1 is SGHAT and CDR2 is FQNNGV in the germline V gene. The CDR3 is 18 amino acids. The CDR3 loop is CASSLRPIGTGNTGELFF.

The V call is TRBV20-1, the J call TRBJ2-3. CDR3 length equals 15 residues. Germline V gene sequence: CDR1 DFQATT, CDR2 SNEGSKA (reference sequence). The CDR3 protein is CSAEMSEMLTDTQYF.